The 21 T cell receptor beta chains below all came from one sample that was sequenced in a study of regulatory T cells in long-lasting Graves disease. As to time point: newly diagnosed GD, antithyroid drugs for less than 3 months. The TCR library was prepared using RNA isolated from PBMCs. Arm-PCR of CDR3 regions with iRepertoire HTBI primers generated TCR beta libraries. TCRdb reprocessed the multiplex PCR reads via MiXCR and lists one record per CDR3 protein. The sample yields 530,000 or so distinct CDR3 sequences, roughly 12% seen once. The sample was also reused in another study, on T cells in Graves' hyperthyroidism and ophthalmopathy.

The sample was peripheral blood mononuclear cells (PBMCs), taken at new diagnosis, from a patient treated with antithyroid drugs. The receptors shown here come from a man aged 30 to 45 with Graves disease.

CDR3 residues: CASSLRDGGGETQYF. The DNA of the CDR3 is TGCGCCAGCAGCTTGCGTGACGGGGGGGGAGAGACCCAGTACTTC. The rearrangement links TRBV5-1 to TRBJ2-5; 8 bases are a match to TRBD2. CDR1 and CDR2 from the germline V gene are SGHRS and YFSETQ. The J segment lost 4 bases and the V segment lost 1 base, leaving 6 bases of the junction unmatched. The CDR3 covers 15 residues.

This clonotype was seen repeatedly, ten times or more. This chain joins TRBV27 and TRBJ2-7, with D perhaps TRBD1 (7 bases). Germline values: CDR1 MNHEY, CDR2 SMNVEV (reference sequence). The ends were cut back, 1 base at V and 5 bases at J, with 15 bases in the middle. The CDR3 extends over 15 amino acids. The CDR3 spells CASSLWGRGAHEQYF. In nucleotides, the CDR3 is TGTGCCAGCAGTTTATGGGGCAGGGGGGCCCACGAGCAGTACTTC.

In this sample, this clonotype turned up many times. The V call is TRBV10-3, the J call TRBJ1-1, with D unresolved. Trimming took 3 bases from V and 8 from J, leaving 13 bases between them. The CDR3 has 13 residues. Germline loops: CDR1 ENHRY, CDR2 SYGVKD. In DNA form, the CDR3 reads TGTGCCATCAGTGAAACAGATTATAGGGAAGCTTTCTTT. Amino acids: CAISETDYREAFF.

The V gene is TRBV6-1, the J gene TRBJ1-1; D perhaps matches TRBD1 (5 bases). CDR3 length: 11 amino acids. Deletions cut 8 bases from V and 11 bases from J, with 15 bases between. The V gene's germline CDR1 is MNHNS and CDR2 SASEGT. This CDR3 reads CASLDTGGAFF. As DNA, the CDR3 is TGTGCCAGCCTCGATACGGGGGGGGCTTTCTTT.

In its sample, this clonotype was seen once. It may be a read error: a sequence one base away is much more abundant. V usage is TRBV20-1 and J usage is TRBJ2-3, with 9 bases identical to TRBD2. The CDR3 length is 16 residues. Germline V gene lookup returns CDR1 DFQATT and CDR2 SNEGSKA (reference sequence). CDR3 region: CNARGSSGASTDTQYF. CDR3 DNA sequence: TGCAATGCTAGAGGTTCTAGCGGGGCTAGCACAGATACGCAGTATTTT.

The table lists this clonotype with a few counts. The chain is built from TRBV27 and TRBJ1-3; the D gene is possibly TRBD1 (5 bases). The ends were cut back, 5 bases at V and 3 bases at J, with 17 bases in the middle. Per germline, CDR1 MNHEY and CDR2 SMNVEV (reference sequence). This CDR3 spans 16 amino acids. CDR3 loop: CASSLRDPEIGNTIYF. DNA of the CDR3: TGTGCCAGCAGTCTCCGGGACCCAGAGATTGGAAACACCATATATTTT.

This clonotype appeared many times. This rearrangement joins TRBV27 to TRBJ1-1, with D perhaps matching TRBD1 (5 bases). The germline V and J ends were trimmed by 5 bases and 2 bases, with 12 bases remaining between them. This CDR3 is 14 amino acids long. Per germline, CDR1 MNHEY and CDR2 SMNVEV (reference sequence). Here the CDR3 reads CASSVTVYNTEAFF. The CDR3, as DNA: TGTGCCAGCAGTGTGACAGTCTATAACACTGAAGCTTTCTTT.

In this sample, this clonotype turned up many times. This rearrangement joins TRBV20-1 to TRBJ2-5, with D unresolved. Trimming removed 6 bases from V and 6 bases from J, with 17 bases in between. Per the germline V gene, CDR1 is DFQATT and CDR2 is SNEGSKA (reference sequence). The CDR3 has 13 residues. The CDR3 bases are TGCAGTGCCGCCGGGTCGGCGCGACAGACCCAGTACTTC. Encoded protein: CSAAGSARQTQYF.

This clonotype was seen many times. The chain couples TRBV6-5 to TRBJ1-4; unclear D gene. The CDR3 runs to 15 residues. The germline gives CDR1 MNHEY, CDR2 SVGAGI. The V and J ends lost 0 bases and 2 bases respectively, with 7 bases between them. This chain's CDR3 is CASSYSKSTNEKLFF. The CDR3 nucleotides read TGTGCCAGCAGTTACTCGAAGTCGACTAATGAAAAACTGTTTTTT.

The J gene is TRBJ1-5, the V gene TRBV6-1; TRBD1 is a possible D gene (5 bases). CDR1 and CDR2 (germline): MNHNS, SASEGT. This CDR3 region has 15 residues. Deletions cut 6 bases from V and 1 base from J, with 13 bases between. The chain's CDR3 is CASSDTRDSNQPQHF. DNA for the CDR3: TGTGCCAGCAGCGACACCCGGGACAGCAATCAGCCCCAGCATTTT.

This clonotype turned up a few times. The DNA for the CDR3 is TGTGCCAGCAGCTTAGTACCCACGGGCGATCAGCCCCAGCATTTT. Translated: CASSLVPTGDQPQHF. J is TRBJ1-5 and V is TRBV7-2; D not certain. This CDR3 has 15 amino acids. Trimming shortened V by 1 base and J by 5 bases, and 12 bases separated the two germline ends. In germline, CDR1 is SGHTA, CDR2 FQGNSA. Drawing the rest from reference TRBV7-2 and TRBJ1-5, the complete variable domain is GAGVSQSPSNKVTEKGKDVELRCDPISGHTALYWYRQSLGQGLEFLIYFQGNSAPDKSGLPSDRFSAERTGGSVSTLTIQRTQQEDSAVYLCASSLVPTGDQPQHFGDGTRLSIL.

This clonotype was seen at least ten times. The rearrangement joins TRBV5-1 to TRBJ2-7; 15 nucleotides line up with TRBD2. V shed 2 bases, J shed 0 bases, and the junction held 3 bases outside the gene matches. CDR1 and CDR2 from the germline V gene are SGHRS and YFSETQ. The CDR3 spans 17 residues. The DNA for the CDR3 is TGCGCCAGCAGCTTCCGGACTAGCGGGGGGGACTCCTACGAGCAGTACTTC. It is translated as CASSFRTSGGDSYEQYF.

This clonotype has more than one count but fewer than ten. This rearrangement joins TRBV7-2 to TRBJ2-3, with D possibly TRBD1 on 5 matching bases. V lost 3 bases, J lost 7 bases, and 20 bases lay in between. There are 16 residues in the CDR3. Germline V gene sequence: CDR1 SGHTA, CDR2 FQGNSA. For the CDR3, the DNA is TGTGCCAGCAGCTTCCACCGGGCCCAGACAGCTTATACGCAGTATTTT. Translation: CASSFHRAQTAYTQYF.

The CDR3 protein is CASSEIRLAGTQYF. DNA of the CDR3: TGTGCCAGCAGTGAAATTCGTCTCGCGGGGACCCAGTACTTC. The chain has TRBV25-1 and TRBJ2-5; D possibly corresponds to TRBD2 (5 bases). Looked up from germline, CDR1 is MGHDK and CDR2 is SYGVNS. This CDR3 is 14 amino acids long. V shed 2 bases and J shed 7 bases, with 14 bases lying between them. The whole variable domain, filled in from reference TRBV25-1 and TRBJ2-5, reads EADIYQTPRYLVIGTGKKITLECSQTMGHDKMYWYQQDPGMELHLIHYSYGVNSTEKGDLSSESTVSRIRTEHFPLTLESARPSHTSQYLCASSEIRLAGTQYFGPGTRLLVL.

This clonotype came up once. The rearrangement uses TRBV19 and TRBJ2-7, with D unclear. Germline assignment: CDR1 LNHDA and CDR2 SQIVND (reference sequence). The ends were cut back, 7 bases at V and 6 bases at J, with 16 bases in the middle. The CDR3 runs to 13 residues. CDR3 coding DNA: TGTGCCAGTACTAATCCCAACAGCCTCGAGCAGTACTTC. This sequence encodes CASTNPNSLEQYF. Drawing the rest from reference TRBV19 and TRBJ2-7, the complete variable domain is DGGITQSPKYLFRKEGQNVTLSCEQNLNHDAMYWYRQDPGQGLRLIYYSQIVNDFQKGDIAEGYSVSREKKESFPLTVTSAQKNPTAFYLCASTNPNSLEQYFGPGTRLTVT.

At least ten counts were recorded for this clonotype. The rearrangement uses TRBV2 and TRBJ2-7; D is possibly TRBD1 or TRBD2 (5 bases each). This CDR3 region has 15 residues. Germline loops: CDR1 SNHLY, CDR2 FYNNEI. The V end was cut by 2 bases, the J end by 2 bases, with 13 bases between. CDR3 nucleotides: TGTGCCAGCAGTGAAAATGTGGGGACCCCCTACGAGCAGTACTTC. This gives the protein CASSENVGTPYEQYF.

This clonotype showed up many times. V and J are TRBV7-9 and TRBJ2-4, with 8 nucleotides matching TRBD2. With V trimmed by 4 bases and J by 0 bases, 5 bases remained unmatched. Germline V CDR1 and CDR2: SEHNR, FQNEAQ (reference sequence). The CDR3 loop spans 16 amino acids. The CDR3 DNA reads TGTGCCAGCAGCTCTCCGGGAGGGATAGCCAAAAACATTCAGTACTTC. Translation: CASSSPGGIAKNIQYF.

Here the CDR3 DNA reads TGTGCCAGCAGCTCTGGGGGCAAATACGAGCAGTACTTC. Amino acid sequence: CASSSGGKYEQYF. This sequence joins TRBV7-2 and TRBJ2-7, with D perhaps TRBD1 (6 bases). The CDR3 covers 13 residues. The germline CDR1 and CDR2 sequences are SGHTA and FQGNSA. Trimming stripped 4 bases from V and 4 bases from J, with 11 bases between.

This clonotype was observed at least ten times. The gene calls are TRBV29-1 and TRBJ2-1; D may correspond to TRBD1 or TRBD2 (5 bases each). Germline V gives CDR1 SQVTM, CDR2 ANQGSEA. V was clipped by 4 bases and J by 6 bases, with 19 bases between them. The CDR3 is 15 amino acids. Here the CDR3 reads CSVGRFGTSSNEQFF. CDR3 sequence (DNA): TGCAGCGTTGGACGTTTTGGGACGAGCTCCAATGAGCAGTTCTTC.

The chain carries TRBV3-1 and TRBJ2-3; D is unresolved. The CDR3 extends over 12 amino acids. The germline CDR1 and CDR2 sequences are LGHDT and YNNKEL (reference sequence). Trimming took off 2 bases at V and 7 bases at J, with 7 bases between the two ends. The CDR3 DNA sequence: TGTGCCAGCAGCCAAAGGGTCCATACGCAGTATTTT. Translating it yields CASSQRVHTQYF.

In nucleotides, the CDR3 is TGTGCCAGTAGTACCTACAGGGGGAACACTGAAGCTTTCTTT. This sequence encodes CASSTYRGNTEAFF. The chain combines TRBV19 with TRBJ1-1; 7 nucleotides match TRBD1. Germline CDR1 LNHDA, CDR2 SQIVND (reference sequence). V gave up 4 bases and J gave up 1 base; unmatched junction bases: 3. CDR3 length equals 14 residues.